These T cell receptor beta chains were read from a single sample in a study of regulatory T cells in long-lasting Graves disease. Each CDR3 protein gets one entry after TCRdb re-called the multiplex PCR reads with MiXCR. The top ten hold about 10% of the sample, which has approximately 460,000 distinct CDR3 sequences, about 15% seen once. These data were also filed under a second study, of T cells in Graves' hyperthyroidism and ophthalmopathy.

This specimen consisted of peripheral blood mononuclear cells (PBMCs), obtained at new diagnosis, from a patient treated with antithyroid drugs. The receptors originated from a woman in her 30s with Graves disease. Both conserved end residues are part of each CDR3. The D gene is left open where the match is weak. Clone size, where shown, is once, few, many, or a class for clones that have expanded.

V gene: TRBV9; clone size: few; D gene: NA; CDR3 length: 14; J gene: TRBJ1-2; CDR3 protein: CASSVAGGNYGYTF; CDR3 DNA: TGTGCCAGCAGCGTAGCAGGAGGAAACTATGGCTACACCTTC
V gene: TRBV3-1; clone size: few; D gene: NA; CDR3 length: 15; J gene: TRBJ2-1; CDR3 protein: CASSPLGKRINEQFF; CDR3 DNA: TGTGCCAGCAGCCCCCTAGGTAAGCGGATCAATGAGCAGTTCTTC
V gene: TRBV28; clone size: many; D gene: NA; CDR3 length: 15; J gene: TRBJ1-1; CDR3 protein: CASSWYVWGNTEAFF; CDR3 DNA: TGTGCCAGCAGTTGGTATGTGTGGGGGAACACTGAAGCTTTCTTT
V gene: TRBV27; clone size: many; D gene: NA; CDR3 length: 15; J gene: TRBJ2-7; CDR3 protein: CASSLSGGPTYEQYF; CDR3 DNA: TGTGCCAGCAGTTTATCGGGGGGACCGACCTACGAGCAGTACTTC
V gene: TRBV7-3; clone size: NA; D gene: NA; CDR3 length: 11; J gene: TRBJ2-3; CDR3 protein: CASSTGDTQYF; CDR3 DNA: TGTGCCAGCAGCACGGGGGATACGCAGTATTTT
V gene: TRBV5-5; clone size: NA; D gene: NA; CDR3 length: 13; J gene: TRBJ2-1; CDR3 protein: CASSLVLHNEQFF; CDR3 DNA: TGTGCCAGCAGCTTGGTGTTACACAATGAGCAGTTCTTC
V gene: TRBV14; clone size: NA; D gene: TRBD2; CDR3 length: 14; J gene: TRBJ2-1; CDR3 protein: CASSENGRGNEQFF; CDR3 DNA: TGTGCCAGCAGTGAGAACGGGAGGGGGAATGAGCAGTTCTTC
V gene: TRBV27; clone size: many; D gene: NA; CDR3 length: 13; J gene: TRBJ1-5; CDR3 protein: CASAGWSNQPQHF; CDR3 DNA: TGTGCCAGTGCCGGTTGGAGCAATCAGCCCCAGCATTTT
V gene: TRBV5-4; clone size: NA; D gene: NA; CDR3 length: 14; J gene: TRBJ2-7; CDR3 protein: CASSSQGFIYEQYF; CDR3 DNA: TGTGCCAGCAGCAGTCAGGGATTCATCTACGAGCAGTACTTC
V gene: TRBV27; clone size: many; D gene: TRBD2; CDR3 length: 16; J gene: TRBJ2-3; CDR3 protein: CASSFPTGLQADTQYF; CDR3 DNA: TGTGCCAGCAGTTTTCCTACGGGACTACAAGCAGATACGCAGTATTTT
V gene: TRBV25-1; clone size: NA; D gene: TRBD2; CDR3 length: 17; J gene: TRBJ2-7; CDR3 protein: CASRASGTSGATYEQYF; CDR3 DNA: TGTGCCAGCAGGGCTTCCGGGACTAGCGGGGCAACCTACGAGCAGTACTTC
V gene: TRBV20-1; clone size: many; D gene: NA; CDR3 length: 12; J gene: TRBJ2-1; CDR3 protein: CSAGGTYNEQFF; CDR3 DNA: TGCAGTGCAGGAGGGACCTACAATGAGCAGTTCTTC
V gene: TRBV7-9; clone size: many; D gene: NA; CDR3 length: 14; J gene: TRBJ2-1; CDR3 protein: CASSLGWEHNEQFF; CDR3 DNA: TGTGCCAGCAGCTTAGGCTGGGAACACAATGAGCAGTTCTTC
V gene: TRBV29-1; clone size: NA; D gene: TRBD2; CDR3 length: 15; J gene: TRBJ2-2; CDR3 protein: CSVEEELAGAGELFF; CDR3 DNA: TGCAGCGTTGAAGAAGAACTAGCGGGAGCCGGGGAGCTGTTTTTT
V gene: TRBV2; clone size: many; D gene: NA; CDR3 length: 14; J gene: TRBJ2-1; CDR3 protein: CASEPGLSYNEQFF; CDR3 DNA: TGTGCCAGCGAGCCGGGACTCTCCTACAATGAGCAGTTCTTC